The T cell receptor beta chain described here comes from a study of technical replicates of blood from a handful of donors. Profiled with immunoSEQ multiplex PCR; TCRdb holds only in-frame clones, not every one. The sample records around 68,000 clones, 95% to 98% being singletons. Trimming took 2 bases from V and 13 from J; bases not matched to a gene: 3. CDR3 length: 13 residues. CDR1 is MNHEY and CDR2 is SVGAGI in the germline V gene. The sequence derives from a human donor in good health. The specimen was T cells isolated from PBMCs. The chain joins TRBV6-5 to TRBJ2-1; 12 bases match TRBD1. The CDR3 DNA sequence: TGTGCCAGCAGTTACGATGGGACAGGGGGCCAGTTCTTC. It yields the protein CASSYDGTGGQFF.